The text below deals with one TCR beta chain. What it binds is not known. The data stem from a study of cytomegalovirus exposure and HLA in healthy donors. Regarding the study as a whole: Generally TCR sequences proved uncommon, though certain public TCRs appeared in numerous donors.

The PCR used 60 Vbeta and 13 Jbeta primers. Profiled with immunoSEQ multiplex PCR; TCRdb holds only in-frame clones, not every one. Of more than 90,000 clones listed, over 60% are singletons. The length of the CDR3 is 14 residues. Trimming shortened V by 8 bases and J by 2 bases, and 15 bases separated the two germline ends. Germline CDR1 is SNHLY and CDR2 is FYNNEI. This rearrangement joins TRBV2 to TRBJ2-5; possible D gene TRBD1, 5 bases. The sequencing sample was made of PBMCs. This TCR derives from a man aged 25-45 years in good health and CMV-seropositive. The CDR3 reads CASVTGPRQETQYF. The CDR3 DNA sequence: TGTGCCAGCGTTACAGGACCCAGGCAAGAGACCCAGTACTTC.